This T cell receptor (beta chain) was recovered during a study of blood T cell repertoires in COVID-19. Study at large: Acute-phase and convalescent COVID-19 samples originated in the United States, Italy and Spain. T cells, B-cell-depleted T cells, or PBMCs provided the cDNA or gDNA that served as material.

Germline assignment: CDR1 MNHEY and CDR2 SVGAGI. The CDR3 consists of 15 residues. The trim removed 6 bases at V and 0 bases at J, leaving 6 bases unmatched. Per the study methods: Amplification of reference gene primers was used by the study to estimate nucleated cell counts. Libraries were prepared by immunoSEQ multiplex PCR; TCRdb keeps only in-frame clonotypes and omits some of them. V and J calls and clone size are those listed in that table; D and trimming were worked out from the DNA. The sample comprises roughly 24,000 clones, 85% to 95% of which are singletons, and 2.1% rests with the top ten.

The sequencing input was peripheral blood. The receptor was derived from a human donor in a cohort sampled during active COVID-19. This chain connects TRBV6-5 to TRBJ1-1; 8 bases align to TRBD1. The CDR3 sequence: CASRPETGVNTEAFF. The CDR3 DNA sequence: TGTGCCAGCAGGCCAGAGACAGGGGTGAACACTGAAGCTTTCTTT.